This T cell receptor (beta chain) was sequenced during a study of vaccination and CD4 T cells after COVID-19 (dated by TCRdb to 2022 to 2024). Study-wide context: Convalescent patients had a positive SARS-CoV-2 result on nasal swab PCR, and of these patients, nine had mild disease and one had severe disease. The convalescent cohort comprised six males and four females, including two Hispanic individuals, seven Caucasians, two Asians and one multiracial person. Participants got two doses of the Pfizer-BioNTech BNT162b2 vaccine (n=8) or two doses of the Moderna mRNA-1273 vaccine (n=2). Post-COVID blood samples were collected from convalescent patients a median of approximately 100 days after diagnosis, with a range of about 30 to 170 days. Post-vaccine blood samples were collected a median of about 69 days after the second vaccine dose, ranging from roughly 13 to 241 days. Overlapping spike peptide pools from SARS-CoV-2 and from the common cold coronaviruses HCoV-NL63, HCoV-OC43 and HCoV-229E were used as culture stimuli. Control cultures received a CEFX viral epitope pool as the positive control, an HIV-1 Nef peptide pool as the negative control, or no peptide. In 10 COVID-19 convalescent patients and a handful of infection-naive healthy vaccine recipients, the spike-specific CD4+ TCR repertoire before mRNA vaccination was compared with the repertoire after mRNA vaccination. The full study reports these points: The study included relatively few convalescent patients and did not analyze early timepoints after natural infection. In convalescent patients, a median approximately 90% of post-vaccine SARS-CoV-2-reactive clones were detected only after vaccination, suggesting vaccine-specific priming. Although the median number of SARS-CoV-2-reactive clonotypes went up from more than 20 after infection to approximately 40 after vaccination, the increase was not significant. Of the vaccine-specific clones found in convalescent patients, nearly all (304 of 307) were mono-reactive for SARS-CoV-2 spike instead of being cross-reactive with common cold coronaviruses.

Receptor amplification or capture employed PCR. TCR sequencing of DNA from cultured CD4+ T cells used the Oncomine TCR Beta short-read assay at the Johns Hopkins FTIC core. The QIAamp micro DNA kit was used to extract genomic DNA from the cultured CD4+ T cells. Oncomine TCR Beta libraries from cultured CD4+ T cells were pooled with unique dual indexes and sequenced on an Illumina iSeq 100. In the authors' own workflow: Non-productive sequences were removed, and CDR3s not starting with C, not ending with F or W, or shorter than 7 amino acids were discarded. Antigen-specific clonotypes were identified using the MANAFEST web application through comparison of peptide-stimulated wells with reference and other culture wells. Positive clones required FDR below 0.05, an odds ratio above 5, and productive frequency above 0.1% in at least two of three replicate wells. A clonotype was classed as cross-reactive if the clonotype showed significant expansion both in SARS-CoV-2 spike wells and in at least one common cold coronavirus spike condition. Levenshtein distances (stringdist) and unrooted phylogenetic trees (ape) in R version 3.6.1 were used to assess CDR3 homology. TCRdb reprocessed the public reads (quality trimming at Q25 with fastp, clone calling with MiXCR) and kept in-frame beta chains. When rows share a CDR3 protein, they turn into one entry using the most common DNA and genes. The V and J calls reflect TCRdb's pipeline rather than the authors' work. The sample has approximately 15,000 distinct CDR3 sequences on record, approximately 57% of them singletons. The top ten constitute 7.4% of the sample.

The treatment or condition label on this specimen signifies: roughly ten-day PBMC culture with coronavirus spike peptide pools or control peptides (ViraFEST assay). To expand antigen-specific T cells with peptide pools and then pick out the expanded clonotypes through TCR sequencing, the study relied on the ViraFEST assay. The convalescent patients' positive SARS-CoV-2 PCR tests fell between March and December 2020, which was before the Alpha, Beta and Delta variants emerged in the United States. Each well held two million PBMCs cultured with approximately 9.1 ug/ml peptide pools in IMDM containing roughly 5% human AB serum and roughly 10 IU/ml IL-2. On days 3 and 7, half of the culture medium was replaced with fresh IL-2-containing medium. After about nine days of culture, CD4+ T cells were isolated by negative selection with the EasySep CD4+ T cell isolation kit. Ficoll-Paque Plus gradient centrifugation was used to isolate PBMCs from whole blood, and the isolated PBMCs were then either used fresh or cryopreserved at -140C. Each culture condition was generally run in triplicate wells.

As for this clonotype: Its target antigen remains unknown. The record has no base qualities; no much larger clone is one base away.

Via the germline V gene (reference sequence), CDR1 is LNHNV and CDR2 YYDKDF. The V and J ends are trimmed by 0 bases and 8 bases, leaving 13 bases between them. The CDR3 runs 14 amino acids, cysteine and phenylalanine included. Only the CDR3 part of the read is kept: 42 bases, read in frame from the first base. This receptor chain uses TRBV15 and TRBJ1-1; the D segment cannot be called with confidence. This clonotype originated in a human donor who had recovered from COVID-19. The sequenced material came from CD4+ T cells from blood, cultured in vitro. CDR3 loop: CATSRDLEQREAFF. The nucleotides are TGTGCCACCAGCAGAGATCTGGAACAGAGAGAAGCTTTCTTT.